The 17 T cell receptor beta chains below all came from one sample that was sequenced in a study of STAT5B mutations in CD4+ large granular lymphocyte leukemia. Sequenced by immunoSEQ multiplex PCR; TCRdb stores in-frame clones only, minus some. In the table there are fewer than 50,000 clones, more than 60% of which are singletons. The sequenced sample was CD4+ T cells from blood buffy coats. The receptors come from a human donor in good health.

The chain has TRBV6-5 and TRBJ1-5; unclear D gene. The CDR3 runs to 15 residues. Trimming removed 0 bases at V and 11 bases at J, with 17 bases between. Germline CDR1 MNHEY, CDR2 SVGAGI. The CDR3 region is CASSYSFDVKVAQHF. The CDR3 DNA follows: TGTGCCAGCAGTTACTCGTTCGATGTCAAGGTGGCCCAGCATTTT.

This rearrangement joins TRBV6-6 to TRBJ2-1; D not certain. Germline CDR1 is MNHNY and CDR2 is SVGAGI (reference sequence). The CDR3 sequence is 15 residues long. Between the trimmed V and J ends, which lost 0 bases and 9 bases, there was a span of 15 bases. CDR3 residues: CASSYSSSGVREQFF. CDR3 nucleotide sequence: TGTGCCAGCAGTTACTCGAGTTCTGGGGTTCGTGAGCAGTTCTTC.

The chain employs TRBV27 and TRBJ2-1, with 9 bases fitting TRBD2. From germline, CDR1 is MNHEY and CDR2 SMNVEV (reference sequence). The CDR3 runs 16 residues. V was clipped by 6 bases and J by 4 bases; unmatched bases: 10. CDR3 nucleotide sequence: TGTGCCAGCAGACCCACTCTAGCGGGGCATTACAATGAGCAGTTCTTC. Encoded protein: CASRPTLAGHYNEQFF.

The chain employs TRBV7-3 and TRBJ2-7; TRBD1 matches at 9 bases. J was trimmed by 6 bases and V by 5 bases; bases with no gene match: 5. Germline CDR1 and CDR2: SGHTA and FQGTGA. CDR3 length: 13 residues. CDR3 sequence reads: CASSRDRVGEQYF. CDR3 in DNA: TGTGCCAGCAGCCGGGACAGGGTCGGCGAGCAGTACTTC.

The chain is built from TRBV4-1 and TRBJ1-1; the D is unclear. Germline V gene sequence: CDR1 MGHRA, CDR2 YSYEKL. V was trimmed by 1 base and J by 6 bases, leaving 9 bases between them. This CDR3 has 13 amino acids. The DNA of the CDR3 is TGCGCCAGCAGCCAAGGGGTCCAGTCTGAAGCTTTCTTT. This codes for CASSQGVQSEAFF.

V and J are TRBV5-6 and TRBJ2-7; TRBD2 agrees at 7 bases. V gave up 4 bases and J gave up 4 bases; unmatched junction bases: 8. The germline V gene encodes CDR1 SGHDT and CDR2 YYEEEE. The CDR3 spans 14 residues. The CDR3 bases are TGTGCCAGCAGCCGAGGACGGGGGGTGTACGAGCAGTACTTC. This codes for CASSRGRGVYEQYF.

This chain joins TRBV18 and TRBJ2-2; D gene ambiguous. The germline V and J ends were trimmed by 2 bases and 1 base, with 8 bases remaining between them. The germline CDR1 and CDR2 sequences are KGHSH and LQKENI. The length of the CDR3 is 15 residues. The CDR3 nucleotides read TGTGCCAGCTCACCAAAAGCAGGGAACACCGGGGAGCTGTTTTTT. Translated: CASSPKAGNTGELFF.

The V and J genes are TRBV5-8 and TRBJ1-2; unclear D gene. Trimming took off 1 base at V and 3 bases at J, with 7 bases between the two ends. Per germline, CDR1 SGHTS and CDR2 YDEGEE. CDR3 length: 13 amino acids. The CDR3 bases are TGTGCCAGCAGCTTGCGACGGGACTATGGCTACACCTTC. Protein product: CASSLRRDYGYTF.

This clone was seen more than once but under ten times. The CDR3 here is CASNGGLGTEAFF. In DNA, the CDR3 is TGTGCCAGCAACGGGGGTCTGGGCACTGAAGCTTTCTTT. This rearrangement joins TRBV6-6 to TRBJ1-1, with D possibly TRBD1 on 5 matching bases. Per germline, CDR1 MNHNY and CDR2 SVGAGI (reference sequence). The CDR3 runs 13 residues. Trimming removed 7 bases from V and 4 bases from J, with 13 bases in between.

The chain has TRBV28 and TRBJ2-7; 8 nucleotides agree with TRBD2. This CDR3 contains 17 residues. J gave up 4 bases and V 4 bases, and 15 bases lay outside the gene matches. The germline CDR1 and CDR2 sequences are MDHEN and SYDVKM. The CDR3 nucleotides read TGTGCCAGCAGTTCCTCTACTAGCGGACGCATTAAATACGAGCAGTACTTC. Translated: CASSSSTSGRIKYEQYF. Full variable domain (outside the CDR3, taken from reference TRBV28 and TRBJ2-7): DVKVTQSSRYLVKRTGEKVFLECVQDMDHENMFWYRQDPGLGLRLIYFSYDVKMKEKGDIPEGYSVSREKKERFSLILESASTNQTSMYLCASSSSTSGRIKYEQYFGPGTRLTVT.

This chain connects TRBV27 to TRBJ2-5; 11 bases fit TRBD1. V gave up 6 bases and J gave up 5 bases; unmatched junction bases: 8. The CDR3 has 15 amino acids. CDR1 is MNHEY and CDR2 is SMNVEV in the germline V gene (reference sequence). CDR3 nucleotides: TGTGCCAGCAGACTCGGACAGGGGGCGTCGGAGACCCAGTACTTC. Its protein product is CASRLGQGASETQYF.

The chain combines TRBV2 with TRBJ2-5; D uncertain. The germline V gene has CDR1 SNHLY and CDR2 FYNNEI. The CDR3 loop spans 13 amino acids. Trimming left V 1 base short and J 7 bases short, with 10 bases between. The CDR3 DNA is TGTGCCAGCAGTGAAGGGGGTTCGGGGACCCAGTACTTC. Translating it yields CASSEGGSGTQYF.

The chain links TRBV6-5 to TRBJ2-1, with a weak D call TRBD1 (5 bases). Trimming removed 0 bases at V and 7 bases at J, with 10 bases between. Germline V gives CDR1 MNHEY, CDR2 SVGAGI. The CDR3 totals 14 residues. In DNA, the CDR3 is TGTGCCAGCAGTTACTCAGGGGATGGTAATGAGCAGTTCTTC. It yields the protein CASSYSGDGNEQFF.

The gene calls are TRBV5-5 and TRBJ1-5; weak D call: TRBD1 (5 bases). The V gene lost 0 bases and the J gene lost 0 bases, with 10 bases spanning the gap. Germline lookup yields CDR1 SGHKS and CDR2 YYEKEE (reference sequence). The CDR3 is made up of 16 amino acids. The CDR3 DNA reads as TGTGCCAGCAGCTTGGTAGGGGCCGATAGCAATCAGCCCCAGCATTTT. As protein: CASSLVGADSNQPQHF.

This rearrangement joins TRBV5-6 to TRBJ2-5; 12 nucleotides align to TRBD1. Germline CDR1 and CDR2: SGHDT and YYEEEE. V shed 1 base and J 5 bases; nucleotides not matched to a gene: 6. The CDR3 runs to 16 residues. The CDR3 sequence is CASSLRDRGLMETQYF. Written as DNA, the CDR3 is TGTGCCAGCAGCTTGAGGGACAGGGGGCTGATGGAGACCCAGTACTTC.

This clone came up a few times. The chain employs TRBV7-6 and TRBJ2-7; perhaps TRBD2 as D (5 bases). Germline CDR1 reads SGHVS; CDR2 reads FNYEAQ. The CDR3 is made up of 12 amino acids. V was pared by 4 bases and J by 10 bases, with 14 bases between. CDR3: CASSSQRSVQYF. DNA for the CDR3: TGTGCCAGCAGCTCCCAGCGGAGTGTCCAGTACTTC.

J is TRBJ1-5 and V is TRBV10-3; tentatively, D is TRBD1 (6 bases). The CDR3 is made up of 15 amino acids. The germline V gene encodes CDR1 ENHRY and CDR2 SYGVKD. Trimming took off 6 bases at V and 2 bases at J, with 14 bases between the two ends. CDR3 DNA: TGTGCCATCAGCAACAGGGAAGAGGGCAATCAGCCCCAGCATTTT. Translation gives CAISNREEGNQPQHF.